These T cell receptor beta chains were read from a single sample in a study of cytomegalovirus exposure and HLA in healthy donors. Using immunoSEQ multiplex PCR, the repertoire was profiled, and TCRdb retains in-frame clones only, with some absent. Of fewer than 90,000 clones in the sample, just under 80% were seen once. Sequencing input: PBMCs. The receptors shown here come from a male donor in good health and CMV-seropositive. CDR3s include the opening cysteine and the closing phenylalanine or tryptophan. The D gene is left open where the match is weak. Only some rows state a clone size, as once, few, many or a class for expanded clones.

TGTGCCAGCAGTGTCCTTTCAGGCAATCAGCCCCAGCATTTT	CASSVLSGNQPQHF	.	.	TRBJ1-5	TRBV6-1
TGCAGTGGTAGGGGGGGGTACGAGCAGTACTTC	CSGRGGYEQYF	.	.	TRBJ2-7	TRBV20-1
TGTGCCAGCAGCTTGGGACTGAATTCACCCCTCCACTTT	CASSLGLNSPLHF	.	.	TRBJ1-6	TRBV5-4
TGTGCCAGCAGCTTGAGATCCGTCGGGGCTGGGGCCAACGTCCTGACTTTC	CASSLRSVGAGANVLTF	.	.	TRBJ2-6	TRBV7-2
TGTGCCACCAGCGGGGGGGTCCTGATGGGACAGCCCCAGCATTTT	CATSGGVLMGQPQHF	.	.	TRBJ1-5	TRBV15
TGTGCCAGCCGTAGTAGCGGGAGCCCCGGGGAGCTGTTTTTT	CASRSSGSPGELFF	.	TRBD2	TRBJ2-2	TRBV9
TGTGCCAGCAGCTCCCGGACAGGGGCCTACGAGCAGTACTTC	CASSSRTGAYEQYF	.	TRBD1	TRBJ2-7	TRBV5-4
TGTGCCAGCAGTCAAAAAGAGGGGAACACTGAAGCTTTCTTT	CASSQKEGNTEAFF	.	.	TRBJ1-1	TRBV7-9
TGTGCCATCAGTGAGGCCCAACAGGGTTACGAGCAGTACTTC	CAISEAQQGYEQYF	.	.	TRBJ2-7	TRBV10-3
TGTGCCAGCAGTTACTCCCCTAGCGGGAGGGGGAATGAGCAGTTCTTC	CASSYSPSGRGNEQFF	once	TRBD2	TRBJ2-1	TRBV6-5
TGTGCCAGCAGCTTCAAAGTACCCGCTTTTCGCCCACTTCATGGCTACACCTTC	CASSFKVPAFRPLHGYTF	.	.	TRBJ1-2	TRBV4-2
TGTGCCAGCAGCTTCTGGCGGGAGCTGAAAGAGACCCAGTACTTC	CASSFWRELKETQYF	.	TRBD2	TRBJ2-5	TRBV7-8
TGCGCCAGCAGCCAACAGGGGACCTATGGCTACACCTTC	CASSQQGTYGYTF	.	TRBD1	TRBJ1-2	TRBV10-2
TGTGCCAGCAGTTTAGTGCGGAACACTGAAGCTTTCTTT	CASSLVRNTEAFF	many	.	TRBJ1-1	TRBV27
TGTGCCAGCAGCTTAACGGGGACAGGGGGCTCGGTAACAGATACGCAGTATTTT	CASSLTGTGGSVTDTQYF	.	TRBD1	TRBJ2-3	TRBV7-3
TGTGCCAGCAGCTTAGGGCCCGCCCTAGCGGGAGTAACAGATACGCAGTATTTT	CASSLGPALAGVTDTQYF	.	TRBD2	TRBJ2-3	TRBV27
TGCGCCAGCAGCTTGAAGGGAGCCGGCTATGAGCAGTTCTTC	CASSLKGAGYEQFF	.	.	TRBJ2-1	TRBV5-1
TGCGCCAGCAGATCCGGGACTAGCGGTATCCAAGAGACCCAGTACTTC	CASRSGTSGIQETQYF	.	TRBD2	TRBJ2-5	TRBV5-1